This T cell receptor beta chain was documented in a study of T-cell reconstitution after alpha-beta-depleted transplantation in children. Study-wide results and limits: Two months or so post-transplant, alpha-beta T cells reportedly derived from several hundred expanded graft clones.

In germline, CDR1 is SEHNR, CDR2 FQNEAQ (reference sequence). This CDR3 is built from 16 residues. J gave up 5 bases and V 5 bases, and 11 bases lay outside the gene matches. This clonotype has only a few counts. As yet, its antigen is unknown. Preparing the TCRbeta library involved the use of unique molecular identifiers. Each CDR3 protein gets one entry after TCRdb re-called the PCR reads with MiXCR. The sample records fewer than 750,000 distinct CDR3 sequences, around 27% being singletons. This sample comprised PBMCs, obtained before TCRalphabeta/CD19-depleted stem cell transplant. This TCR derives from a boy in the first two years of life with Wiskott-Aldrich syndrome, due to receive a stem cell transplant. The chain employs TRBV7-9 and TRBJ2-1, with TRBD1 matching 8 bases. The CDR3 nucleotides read TGTGCCAGCAGCAATAAGGGCGGACAGGGTCACAATGAGCAGTTCTTC. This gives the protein CASSNKGGQGHNEQFF.